The 24 T cell receptor beta chains below come from one sample, sequenced in a study of blood T cell repertoires in COVID-19. Clones were sequenced by immunoSEQ multiplex PCR, and TCRdb holds only the in-frame ones, with some missing. The sample yields a few hundred thousand clones, more than 80% seen once. Source material: peripheral blood. These receptors all come from a woman younger than 45 with active or convalescent COVID-19.

The J gene is TRBJ1-2, the V gene TRBV19; 10 bases match TRBD1. J was trimmed by 4 bases and V by 6 bases; bases with no gene match: 5. In germline, CDR1 is LNHDA, CDR2 SQIVND (reference sequence). The CDR3 has 14 amino acids. CDR3 nucleotide sequence: TGTGCCAGTAGCCGGGACAGGGGAACCTATGGCTACACCTTC. Amino acids: CASSRDRGTYGYTF.

This clone occurred a few times. A clone one base away is much larger, so this may be a read error. The chain uses TRBV6-2 or TRBV6-3 and TRBJ2-6, with TRBD2 matching over 9 bases. This CDR3 has 16 amino acids. Germline-derived CDR1 and CDR2 are MNHEY and SVGEGT. The CDR3 loop reads CPSCFRGGAGANVLTF. The CDR3 DNA follows: TGTCCCAGCTGTTTTCGCGGGGGGGCCGGGGCCAACGTCCTGACTTTC.

This CDR3 reads CAISARQGSDTEAFF. CDR3 DNA sequence: TGTGCCATCAGTGCTAGACAGGGGTCGGACACTGAAGCTTTCTTT. The chain couples TRBV10-3 to TRBJ1-1; 8 bases align to TRBD1. Trimming at V came to 4 bases and at J to 3 bases, leaving 7 bases not matched to a gene. The germline gives CDR1 ENHRY, CDR2 SYGVKD. The CDR3 contains 15 residues.

This chain joins TRBV19 and TRBJ1-5; perhaps TRBD1 as D (5 bases). The length of the CDR3 is 15 residues. Trimming left V 4 bases short and J 2 bases short, with 12 bases between. Looked up from germline, CDR1 is LNHDA and CDR2 is SQIVND (reference sequence). The CDR3 spells CASSTSREGNQPQHF. Written as DNA, the CDR3 is TGTGCCAGTAGTACAAGCAGGGAAGGCAATCAGCCCCAGCATTTT.

The CDR3 bases are TGTGCCAGCAGCGTCGCTAGCGGGGGGAACACCGGGGAGCTGTTTTTT. Its translation: CASSVASGGNTGELFF. The chain uses TRBV9 and TRBJ2-2, with TRBD2 matching 10 bases. Germline-derived CDR1 and CDR2 are SGDLS and YYNGEE. Germline trimming cut 2 bases from V and 1 base from J; bases unmatched to any gene: 2. The CDR3 length is 16 residues. The complete variable domain, with remaining parts taken from reference TRBV9 and TRBJ2-2, reads DSGVTQTPKHLITATGQRVTLRCSPRSGDLSVYWYQQSLDQGLQFLIQYYNGEERAKGNILERFSAQQFPDLHSELNLSSLELGDSALYFCASSVASGGNTGELFFGEGSRLTVL.

This chain links TRBV29-1 with TRBJ1-2; tentative D call: TRBD1 (6 bases). Trimming pared 7 bases from V and 4 bases from J, leaving 25 bases between. Per germline, CDR1 SQVTM and CDR2 ANQGSEA. The CDR3 sequence is 16 residues long. The CDR3 DNA is TGCAGCGCTGAGGGTGGTGGCAGGGGTAAGACCTATGGCTACACCTTC. Protein sequence: CSAEGGGRGKTYGYTF.

This clone was detected only a few times. The CDR3 region is CASSPPGTAKGEKLFF. The CDR3 bases are TGTGCCAGCAGTCCGCCAGGGACAGCGAAGGGTGAAAAACTGTTTTTT. This sequence joins TRBV2 and TRBJ1-4; 7 nucleotides match TRBD1. The CDR3 extends over 16 amino acids. Losses at the gene ends were 5 bases for V and 7 bases for J; bases not matched to a gene: 13. Germline CDR1 and CDR2: SNHLY and FYNNEI.

This clone showed up just a few times. The chain links TRBV4-2 to TRBJ2-2; D uncertain. The CDR3 contains 14 residues. Trimming left V 5 bases short and J 3 bases short, with 10 bases between. The germline gives CDR1 LGHNA, CDR2 YNFKEQ. CDR3: CASSSWADTGELFF. The CDR3 region has the DNA TGTGCCAGCAGCTCCTGGGCCGACACCGGGGAGCTGTTTTTT.

This chain uses TRBV10-3 with TRBJ2-3, with D tentatively TRBD1 (6 bases). Germline V lookup: CDR1 ENHRY, CDR2 SYGVKD. The V end lost 10 bases, the J end lost 4 bases, and 15 bases lay between the germline ends. CDR3 length equals 13 residues. CDR3 loop: CATTGLAADTQYF. Here the CDR3 DNA reads TGTGCCACCACAGGGCTAGCCGCAGATACGCAGTATTTT.

The V call is TRBV4-3, the J call TRBJ2-1; the D gene is possibly TRBD1 (6 bases). Germline CDR1 reads LGHNA; CDR2 reads YSLEER. The CDR3 contains 16 residues. Trimming removed 1 base from V and 6 bases from J, with 16 bases in between. The CDR3 spells CASSQGPPSQGNEQFF. The CDR3 region has the DNA TGCGCCAGCAGCCAAGGCCCCCCCTCACAGGGCAATGAGCAGTTCTTC.

The V gene is TRBV4-2, the J gene TRBJ2-3, with TRBD2 identical over 12 bases. The CDR3 is 16 amino acids. The V gene end was trimmed by 0 bases and the J gene end by 3 bases; junction bases not matched to a gene: 1. In germline, CDR1 is LGHNA, CDR2 YNFKEQ. Here the CDR3 reads CASSQDLAGGTDTQYF. CDR3 bases: TGTGCCAGCAGCCAAGATCTAGCGGGGGGGACAGATACGCAGTATTTT.

The sample holds one count of this clone. The chain employs TRBV7-2 and TRBJ2-7; D remains ambiguous. The germline gives CDR1 SGHTA, CDR2 FQGNSA. This CDR3 is 14 amino acids long. Between the trimmed V and J ends, which lost 2 bases and 2 bases, there was a span of 10 bases. The CDR3 loop is CASSLLGKPYEQYF. CDR3 sequence (DNA): TGTGCCAGCAGCTTACTAGGTAAACCCTACGAGCAGTACTTC.

The rearrangement links TRBV13 to TRBJ1-5; no firm D call. Germline-derived CDR1 and CDR2 are PRHDT and FYEKMQ (reference sequence). V was shortened by 2 bases and J by 0 bases, with 8 bases between the two germline ends. This CDR3 has 15 residues. CDR3 nucleotide sequence: TGTGCCAGCAGCTTACGGGGAAATAGCAATCAGCCCCAGCATTTT. Amino acids: CASSLRGNSNQPQHF.

CDR3 in amino acids: CASSLDSSGVYNEQFF. As DNA, the CDR3 is TGCGCCAGCAGCTTGGATTCTAGCGGAGTTTACAATGAGCAGTTCTTC. V usage is TRBV5-1 and J usage is TRBJ2-1; 7 bases agree with TRBD2. The V and J ends lost 0 bases and 4 bases, in that order; junction bases with no gene match: 7. The CDR3 has 16 residues. The germline gives CDR1 SGHRS, CDR2 YFSETQ. Full variable domain (missing parts from reference TRBV5-1 and TRBJ2-1): KAGVTQTPRYLIKTRGQQVTLSCSPISGHRSVSWYQQTPGQGLQFLFEYFSETQRNKGNFPGRFSGRQFSNSRSEMNVSTLELGDSALYLCASSLDSSGVYNEQFFGPGTRLTVL.

The chain recombines TRBV27 with TRBJ1-2, with a tentative D call TRBD1 (6 bases). The CDR3 runs to 13 residues. Germline values: CDR1 MNHEY, CDR2 SMNVEV (reference sequence). With 6 bases removed from V and 8 bases from J, the gap between germline ends came to 16 bases. This chain's CDR3 is CASSPRGAGGYTF. DNA for the CDR3: TGTGCCAGCAGCCCCCGGGGGGCAGGGGGCTACACCTTC.

V is TRBV7-9 and J is TRBJ2-5; 8 positions match TRBD1. V trimming: 5 bases; J trimming: 4 bases; junction bases outside the gene matches: 9. Germline V CDR1 and CDR2: SEHNR, FQNEAQ (reference sequence). The CDR3 contains 15 residues. The CDR3 spells CASSPGQGRGETQYF. The CDR3, as DNA: TGTGCCAGCAGCCCCGGACAGGGTAGGGGAGAGACCCAGTACTTC.

The V gene is TRBV2, the J gene TRBJ1-1; 7 bases align to TRBD1. The CDR3 runs 13 residues. CDR1 and CDR2 (germline): SNHLY, FYNNEI. Unmatched junction bases numbered 6, after V lost 8 bases and J lost 3 bases. As DNA, the CDR3 is TGTGCCAGCTATGACAGGGACCACACTGAAGCTTTCTTT. As protein: CASYDRDHTEAFF.

The chain has TRBV9 and TRBJ2-3; TRBD2 matches at 13 bases. Losses at the gene ends were 4 bases for V and 2 bases for J; bases not matched to a gene: 10. This CDR3 spans 18 amino acids. Germline V gene data show CDR1 as SGDLS and CDR2 as YYNGEE. The CDR3 coding sequence is TGTGCCAGCAGCCTTCCCGGGGGACTAGCGGGGCCCACAGATACGCAGTATTTT. It translates to CASSLPGGLAGPTDTQYF.

This clone showed up just a few times. The chain couples TRBV28 to TRBJ1-1; 7 positions agree with TRBD1. With V trimmed by 7 bases and J by 6 bases, 11 bases remained unmatched. The CDR3 runs to 14 residues. From germline, CDR1 is MDHEN and CDR2 SYDVKM. This CDR3 is CASTLTTGIAEAFF. The CDR3 coding sequence is TGTGCCAGCACCTTAACGACAGGGATCGCTGAAGCTTTCTTT. Full variable domain (missing parts from reference TRBV28 and TRBJ1-1): DVKVTQSSRYLVKRTGEKVFLECVQDMDHENMFWYRQDPGLGLRLIYFSYDVKMKEKGDIPEGYSVSREKKERFSLILESASTNQTSMYLCASTLTTGIAEAFFGQGTRLTVV.

The J gene is TRBJ2-7, the V gene TRBV28; 7 nucleotides match TRBD2. This CDR3 region has 15 residues. CDR1 and CDR2 from the germline V gene are MDHEN and SYDVKM. The V and J ends lost 4 bases and 6 bases, in that order; junction bases with no gene match: 12. As DNA, the CDR3 is TGTGCCAGCAGTTCCGGCGGGAGTGGAGGTGCCGAGCAGTACTTC. This sequence encodes CASSSGGSGGAEQYF.

The chain joins TRBV3-1 (or the pseudogene TRBV3-2) to TRBJ1-4, with D hard to call. Trimming cost V 0 bases and J 5 bases, with 10 bases left between them. The germline gives CDR1 LGHDT, CDR2 YNNKEL (reference sequence). The CDR3 contains 15 residues. This CDR3 reads CASSQDILGNEKLFF. CDR3 sequence (DNA): TGTGCCAGCAGCCAAGATATACTAGGGAATGAAAAACTGTTTTTT.

V usage is TRBV4-3 and J usage is TRBJ1-2; TRBD1 aligns across 9 bases. V was clipped by 3 bases and J by 2 bases; unmatched bases: 4. The CDR3 consists of 15 residues. Per the germline V gene, CDR1 is LGHNA and CDR2 is YSLEER. CDR3 sequence reads: CASSHRTGANYGYTF. As DNA, the CDR3 is TGCGCCAGCAGCCATCGGACAGGGGCCAACTATGGCTACACCTTC.

The gene calls are TRBV5-4 and TRBJ2-3; 7 nucleotides match TRBD2. The CDR3 runs to 15 residues. V lost 4 bases, J lost 0 bases, and 5 bases stayed unmatched. Germline CDR1 SGHNT, CDR2 YYREEE (reference sequence). The CDR3 here is CASSRASGSTDTQYF. CDR3 DNA: TGTGCCAGCAGCCGTGCTAGCGGAAGCACAGATACGCAGTATTTT.

This chain connects TRBV6-5 to TRBJ2-3, with 8 bases identical to TRBD1. CDR1 and CDR2 from the germline V gene are MNHEY and SVGAGI. V was pared by 5 bases and J by 2 bases, with 6 bases of the junction left unmatched. The CDR3 contains 15 residues. The CDR3 DNA reads as TGTGCCAGCAGTCGGGACAGGAGTTCCACAGATACGCAGTATTTT. Amino acid sequence: CASSRDRSSTDTQYF.